This TCR beta chain derives from a study of chemoradiotherapy in HPV16-positive cancers. Study findings and constraints: During treatment, candidate HPV-specific clones and E7-related motifs expanded in tumor. For HPV16-positive patients, expanding HPV-responsive T cells associated with longer recurrence-free survival.

V dropped 3 bases and J dropped 0 bases, with 13 bases sitting between them. The CDR3 is made up of 16 amino acids. From germline, CDR1 is SGDLS and CDR2 YYNGEE. Worth noting for this clone: Its antigen is unidentified.

TCRdb's table, derived via immunoSEQ multiplex PCR, lists solely in-frame clones and lacks some. The data show more than 10,000 clones, approximately 87% seen once. The receptor was derived from a human donor with HPV-associated anogenital cancer. Material: blood, obtained from a patient who underwent chemoradiotherapy. J is TRBJ1-3 and V is TRBV9; D perhaps matches TRBD1 (6 bases). CDR3 sequence: CASSGWSGASGNTIYF. CDR3 sequence (DNA): TGTGCCAGCAGCGGCTGGTCGGGGGCCTCTGGAAACACCATATATTTT.